Following are 25 T cell receptor beta chains from one sample sequenced in a study of blood T cell repertoires in COVID-19. Here immunoSEQ multiplex PCR was the method, and the copy in TCRdb shows in-frame clones only, minus some. The repertoire holds about 240,000 clones, with 65% to 85% as singletons. Sequenced sample: peripheral blood. The source of these receptors is a human donor in a cohort sampled during active COVID-19.

This clone showed up just a few times. The gene calls are TRBV19 and TRBJ2-7, with TRBD2 matching 8 bases. V gave up 3 bases and J gave up 7 bases; unmatched junction bases: 14. CDR3 length equals 16 residues. Per the germline V gene, CDR1 is LNHDA and CDR2 is SQIVND (reference sequence). For the CDR3, the DNA is TGTGCCAGTAGTATTATCCTACTAGCGGAATCGGGGGAGCAGTACTTC. Translated: CASSIILLAESGEQYF. Supplemented by reference TRBV19 and TRBJ2-7, the full variable domain reads DGGITQSPKYLFRKEGQNVTLSCEQNLNHDAMYWYRQDPGQGLRLIYYSQIVNDFQKGDIAEGYSVSREKKESFPLTVTSAQKNPTAFYLCASSIILLAESGEQYFGPGTRLTVT.

This chain's CDR3 is CASSYSTHSGNTIYF. The CDR3, as DNA: TGTGCCAGCAGTTACTCGACACACTCTGGAAACACCATATATTTT. V is TRBV6-5 and J is TRBJ1-3; D unresolved. V lost 0 bases to trimming and J lost 0 bases, with 6 bases between them. This CDR3 has 15 amino acids. Germline values: CDR1 MNHEY, CDR2 SVGAGI.

CDR3 in DNA: TGTGCCAGCAGAGGGGCAATGCTGAACACTGAAGCTTTCTTT. Amino acid sequence: CASRGAMLNTEAFF. The V and J genes are TRBV28 and TRBJ1-1, with D possibly TRBD1 on 5 matching bases. The CDR3 is 14 residues long. The germline gives CDR1 MDHEN, CDR2 SYDVKM. V shed 6 bases and J shed 0 bases, with 11 bases lying between them.

This clone occurred once. The chain employs TRBV5-5 and TRBJ1-1, with 7 bases lining up with TRBD1. The V gene's germline CDR1 is SGHKS and CDR2 YYEKEE (reference sequence). The CDR3 is made up of 15 amino acids. Losses at the gene ends were 1 base for V and 0 bases for J; bases not matched to a gene: 3. The CDR3 sequence is CASSLRQGMNTEAFF. The CDR3 DNA follows: TGTGCCAGCAGCTTGCGACAGGGTATGAACACTGAAGCTTTCTTT.

On this clone itself: One end of the junction fails to match germline, which may point to a read error. The chain's CDR3 is CASSFSGRAGRDTQYF. The CDR3 DNA follows: TGTGCTAGCAGCTTTAGCGGGAGGGCCGGTAGAGATACGCAGTATTTT. The rearrangement uses TRBV7-7 and TRBJ2-3, with 11 positions matching TRBD2. CDR3 length equals 16 residues. CDR1 is SSHAT, CDR2 FNYEAQ, per germline (reference sequence).

The genes are TRBV12-5 and TRBJ1-2; no clear D gene. The germline V gene encodes CDR1 LGHNT and CDR2 FRNRAP. The V end lost 0 bases, the J end lost 7 bases, and 9 bases lay between the germline ends. CDR3 size: 13 residues. CDR3: CASGLVSGGGYTF. DNA of the CDR3: TGTGCTAGTGGTTTGGTAAGCGGAGGTGGCTACACCTTC.

The DNA for the CDR3 is TGTGCCAGCAGCGTGGACATACAAGAGACCCAGTACTTC. It is translated as CASSVDIQETQYF. V gene TRBV13 combines with J gene TRBJ2-5, with a possible D match to TRBD1 (5 bases). Per the germline V gene, CDR1 is PRHDT and CDR2 is FYEKMQ (reference sequence). V dropped 5 bases and J dropped 2 bases, with 9 bases sitting between them. This CDR3 has 13 residues.

The chain recombines TRBV30 with TRBJ1-3, with D unclear. Germline CDR1 reads GTSNPN; CDR2 reads SVGIG (reference sequence). This CDR3 has 14 amino acids. Trimming pared 0 bases from V and 4 bases from J, leaving 10 bases between. This CDR3 reads CAWSVSKSGNTIYF. CDR3 bases: TGTGCCTGGAGTGTGTCCAAAAGCGGAAACACCATATATTTT.

This chain joins TRBV10-2 and TRBJ1-1; the D is unclear. V was cut by 8 bases and J by 0 bases, with 10 bases left in between. Germline V gene lookup returns CDR1 WSHSY and CDR2 SAAADI. CDR3 length: 13 amino acids. CDR3 DNA: TGCGCCAGCTACGCGATAATGAACACTGAAGCTTTCTTT. Translating it yields CASYAIMNTEAFF.

This sequence joins TRBV11-3 and TRBJ2-5; tentatively, D is TRBD1 (6 bases). Germline loops: CDR1 SGHNT, CDR2 YENEEA. The CDR3 length is 13 residues. V was trimmed by 5 bases and J by 5 bases, leaving 12 bases between them. The CDR3 region is CASSPGTLETQYF. DNA of the CDR3: TGTGCCAGCAGCCCGGGGACACTGGAGACCCAGTACTTC.

This chain joins TRBV12-5 and TRBJ2-2; TRBD2 matches at 7 bases. Germline V lookup: CDR1 LGHNT, CDR2 FRNRAP. CDR3 length equals 15 residues. Trimming cost V 7 bases and J 3 bases; bases outside gene matches: 8. This CDR3 is CASVLSGVDTGELFF. In nucleotides, the CDR3 is TGTGCTAGTGTTCTAAGCGGGGTTGACACCGGGGAGCTGTTTTTT.

The V and J genes are TRBV4-2 and TRBJ1-3; 7 nucleotides line up with TRBD1. CDR1 and CDR2 (germline): LGHNA, YNFKEQ. J was trimmed by 4 bases and V by 4 bases; bases with no gene match: 19. The CDR3 consists of 19 residues. The CDR3 nucleotides read TGTGCCAGCAGCCCATTGCTTGTCCGGAACAGGGGATCAGGAAACACCATATATTTT. It translates to CASSPLLVRNRGSGNTIYF.

The chain couples TRBV7-8 to TRBJ1-2; possibly TRBD1 for D (6 bases). The V end lost 5 bases, the J end lost 8 bases, and 12 bases lay between the germline ends. The CDR3 loop spans 12 amino acids. Germline-derived CDR1 and CDR2 are SGHVS and FQNEAQ. CDR3 DNA: TGTGCCAGCAGCCCCTACAGGGACGGCTACACCTTC. Protein sequence: CASSPYRDGYTF.

This rearrangement joins TRBV24-1 to TRBJ2-3; D is possibly TRBD1 (5 bases). Germline assignment: CDR1 KGHDR and CDR2 SFDVKD. The CDR3 covers 15 residues. Trimming cost V 3 bases and J 2 bases, with 11 bases left between them. CDR3 protein: CATSDPRTFTDTQYF. The CDR3 nucleotides read TGTGCCACCAGTGATCCCAGGACATTCACAGATACGCAGTATTTT.

V is TRBV2 and J is TRBJ1-2; TRBD1 matches at 9 bases. The CDR3 has 14 amino acids. CDR1 SNHLY and CDR2 FYNNEI come from the germline V gene. With V trimmed by 0 bases and J by 5 bases, 1 base remained unmatched. The CDR3 region has the DNA TGTGCCAGCAGTGAAGCCGGACAGGGGTATGGCTACACCTTC. Its protein product is CASSEAGQGYGYTF.

The gene calls are TRBV11-2 and TRBJ1-2; no firm D call. In germline, CDR1 is SGHAT, CDR2 FQNNGV. V was trimmed by 5 bases and J by 6 bases, leaving 13 bases between them. The CDR3 spans 13 residues. The CDR3 DNA is TGTGCCAGCAGCGTTGGTTGGGCAGATGGCTACACCTTC. Translating it yields CASSVGWADGYTF.

V is TRBV18 and J is TRBJ2-7; D may be TRBD2 (5 bases). V dropped 4 bases and J dropped 6 bases, with 19 bases sitting between them. From germline, CDR1 is KGHSH and CDR2 LQKENI. The CDR3 has 15 amino acids. CDR3 sequence reads: CASSLRTGEFSEQYF. CDR3 DNA: TGTGCCAGCTCACTACGGACCGGGGAATTCTCCGAGCAGTACTTC.

In nucleotides, the CDR3 is TGCGCCAGCAGCAGCCGGGACATCTCCTATAATTCACCCCTCCACTTT. It yields the protein CASSSRDISYNSPLHF. The chain has TRBV5-1 and TRBJ1-6; tentative D call: TRBD1 (6 bases). Trimming shortened V by 4 bases and J by 0 bases, and 11 bases separated the two germline ends. Germline values: CDR1 SGHRS, CDR2 YFSETQ. The CDR3 is 16 residues long.

This chain uses TRBV2 with TRBJ1-3; D ambiguous. V was shortened by 6 bases and J by 4 bases, with 7 bases between the two germline ends. Germline CDR1 and CDR2: SNHLY and FYNNEI. The CDR3 extends over 12 amino acids. The CDR3 here is CASRVAGNTIYF. As DNA, the CDR3 is TGTGCCAGCAGAGTGGCCGGAAACACCATATATTTT.

The V and J genes are TRBV7-9 and TRBJ2-7; TRBD1 matches 7 bases. Germline CDR1 is SEHNR and CDR2 is FQNEAQ (reference sequence). There are 15 residues in the CDR3. V lost 5 bases, J lost 2 bases, and 9 bases stayed unmatched. The CDR3 reads CASSPQGQTPYEQYF. In DNA, the CDR3 is TGTGCCAGCAGCCCGCAGGGACAGACCCCCTACGAGCAGTACTTC.

This chain joins TRBV30 and TRBJ1-2; 8 nucleotides line up with TRBD1. CDR3 size: 13 residues. Trimming at V came to 2 bases and at J to 4 bases, leaving 3 bases not matched to a gene. Germline V gene sequence: CDR1 GTSNPN, CDR2 SVGIG (reference sequence). The CDR3 coding sequence is TGTGCCTGGAGTACACAGGGGGTCTATGGCTACACCTTC. Its protein is CAWSTQGVYGYTF.

The rearrangement links TRBV5-5 to TRBJ1-4, with 10 bases aligning to TRBD1. V lost 3 bases to trimming and J lost 8 bases; unmatched junction nucleotides: 22. Germline-derived CDR1 and CDR2 are SGHKS and YYEKEE (reference sequence). The CDR3 consists of 20 residues. The CDR3 nucleotides are TGTGCCAGCAGCTCCCACCGACCGGGACAGGGGATTGTGAGGAAGGAAAAACTGTTTTTT. The encoded protein is CASSSHRPGQGIVRKEKLFF.

This clone came up once. The V and J genes are TRBV28 and TRBJ2-3, with 13 bases fitting TRBD2. V trimming: 6 bases; J trimming: 2 bases; junction bases outside the gene matches: 5. This CDR3 is 16 amino acids long. Germline-derived CDR1 and CDR2 are MDHEN and SYDVKM. CDR3 residues: CASREGLAGYTDTQYF. The CDR3 region has the DNA TGTGCCAGCAGGGAGGGACTAGCGGGATACACAGATACGCAGTATTTT.

This sequence joins TRBV3-1 (or the pseudogene TRBV3-2) and TRBJ2-1, with 10 nucleotides matching TRBD2. There are 15 residues in the CDR3. Germline loops: CDR1 LGHDT, CDR2 YNNKEL (reference sequence). J gave up 4 bases and V 7 bases, and 7 bases lay outside the gene matches. The DNA for the CDR3 is TGTGCCAGCACCGCCGGGACTAGCGCGTACAATGAGCAGTTCTTC. This gives the protein CASTAGTSAYNEQFF.

The V and J genes are TRBV11-3 and TRBJ2-7; TRBD2 matches at 7 bases. The CDR3 sequence is 13 residues long. Trimming cost V 5 bases and J 7 bases; bases outside gene matches: 8. Germline CDR1 reads SGHNT; CDR2 reads YENEEA. The CDR3, as DNA: TGTGCCAGCAGCCTAGTCCCTAGCGGTGAGCAGTACTTC. This gives the protein CASSLVPSGEQYF.